Shown below are 31 T cell receptor beta chains from a single sample sequenced in a study of blood T cell repertoires in COVID-19. The assay was immunoSEQ multiplex PCR, and TCRdb's table has in-frame clones only and misses some. This sample has some 97,000 clones; about 90% occur once, and the top ten carry less than 8.5%. Sample: peripheral blood. These receptors were collected from a man aged 30-40 years in a cohort sampled during active COVID-19.

The chain has TRBV6-4 and TRBJ2-3; 8 bases fit TRBD2. Per germline, CDR1 MRHNA and CDR2 SNTAGT. V lost 2 bases to trimming and J lost 2 bases; unmatched junction nucleotides: 3. CDR3 length: 15 amino acids. CDR3 DNA sequence: TGTGCCAGCAGTGACCGGGGGGGGTTCACAGATACGCAGTATTTT. Its protein product is CASSDRGGFTDTQYF.

The V gene is TRBV4-1, the J gene TRBJ1-1; 9 bases are shared with TRBD1. The CDR3 spans 14 residues. The germline CDR1 and CDR2 sequences are MGHRA and YSYEKL. The J segment lost 4 bases and the V segment lost 5 bases, leaving 5 bases of the junction unmatched. CDR3 amino acids: CASSYGTGTTEAFF. The CDR3 DNA is TGCGCCAGCAGCTACGGGACAGGGACCACTGAAGCTTTCTTT.

The chain has TRBV15 and TRBJ1-1; 9 nucleotides match TRBD1. V was clipped by 0 bases and J by 10 bases; unmatched bases: 6. Germline V gene data show CDR1 as LNHNV and CDR2 as YYDKDF (reference sequence). This CDR3 is 14 amino acids long. The chain's CDR3 is CATSRDHNRGPAFF. The CDR3, as DNA: TGTGCCACCAGCAGAGATCACAACAGGGGGCCAGCTTTCTTT.

The chain couples TRBV7-9 to TRBJ2-5; 8 nucleotides line up with TRBD1. Germline loops: CDR1 SEHNR, CDR2 FQNEAQ (reference sequence). The CDR3 totals 18 residues. The V segment lost 1 base and the J segment 5 bases; nucleotides outside the gene matches: 15. CDR3 bases: TGTGCCAGCAGCTTAGGGCGAGGAGGACAGGGAATTGGGGAGACCCAGTACTTC. It is translated as CASSLGRGGQGIGETQYF.

The chain employs TRBV7-8 and TRBJ2-1, with 7 bases lining up with TRBD1. Trimming took 0 bases from V and 9 from J; bases not matched to a gene: 5. This CDR3 has 14 residues. Germline V gene data show CDR1 as SGHVS and CDR2 as FQNEAQ. The CDR3 here is CASSLASDRVEQFF. In DNA, the CDR3 is TGTGCCAGCAGCTTAGCGAGTGACAGGGTTGAGCAGTTCTTC.

The CDR3 sequence is CASSLGSGARDEKLFF. CDR3 nucleotide sequence: TGTGCCAGCAGCTTGGGAAGCGGGGCGAGGGACGAAAAACTGTTTTTT. V and J are TRBV5-4 and TRBJ1-4, with a possible D match to TRBD1 (5 bases). The CDR3 is made up of 16 amino acids. Germline CDR1 reads SGHNT; CDR2 reads YYREEE (reference sequence). V lost 0 bases and J lost 8, with 17 bases in between. The full variable domain, with the rest looked up from reference TRBV5-4 and TRBJ1-4, is ETGVTQSPTHLIKTRGQQVTLRCSSQSGHNTVSWYQQALGQGPQFIFQYYREEENGRGNFPPRFSGLQFPNYSSELNVNALELDDSALYLCASSLGSGARDEKLFFGSGTQLSVL.

V is TRBV6-5 and J is TRBJ1-1; D ambiguous. This CDR3 region has 11 residues. Germline-derived CDR1 and CDR2 are MNHEY and SVGAGI. The ends were cut back, 7 bases at V and 6 bases at J, with 9 bases in the middle. CDR3: CASTHFPEAFF. The CDR3, as DNA: TGTGCCAGCACCCACTTTCCTGAAGCTTTCTTT.

The CDR3 here is CSARFSSELFF. The CDR3 nucleotides are TGCAGTGCTAGATTTAGTTCGGAGCTGTTTTTT. The chain recombines TRBV20-1 with TRBJ2-2, with no clear D. Per germline, CDR1 DFQATT and CDR2 SNEGSKA (reference sequence). The V and J ends lost 2 bases and 10 bases respectively, with 8 bases between them. The CDR3 loop spans 11 amino acids.

V usage is TRBV4-3 and J usage is TRBJ1-4; D might be TRBD1 (6 bases). The CDR3 runs to 16 residues. V was pared by 0 bases and J by 8 bases, with 16 bases between. From germline, CDR1 is LGHNA and CDR2 YSLEER. The CDR3 is CASSQEWFGRGEKLFF. DNA for the CDR3: TGCGCCAGCAGCCAAGAATGGTTCGGCAGGGGAGAAAAACTGTTTTTT.

CDR3 nucleotide sequence: TGTGCCAGCAGCTTGTTCGATAGCGGGGTCTCCCGCTCCTACAATGAGCAGTTCTTC. It yields the protein CASSLFDSGVSRSYNEQFF. V is TRBV5-5 and J is TRBJ2-1, with TRBD2 matching 8 bases. This CDR3 contains 19 residues. Germline values: CDR1 SGHKS, CDR2 YYEKEE (reference sequence). V lost 1 base, J lost 0 bases, and 12 bases stayed unmatched. Using reference TRBV5-5 and TRBJ2-1 for the parts outside the CDR3, the full variable domain is DAGVTQSPTHLIKTRGQQVTLRCSPISGHKSVSWYQQVLGQGPQFIFQYYEKEERGRGNFPDRFSARQFPNYSSELNVNALLLGDSALYLCASSLFDSGVSRSYNEQFFGPGTRLTVL.

J is TRBJ1-1 and V is TRBV10-1; no clear D. The CDR3 spans 12 residues. Germline V gives CDR1 WNHNN, CDR2 SYGVQD (reference sequence). V gave up 8 bases and J gave up 3 bases, with 10 bases separating them. The CDR3 region has the DNA TGCGCCAGCCGGGGAGAGTACACTGAAGCTTTCTTT. Its translation is CASRGEYTEAFF.

The CDR3 here is CASSLRQGAAGNEQFF. The CDR3 DNA reads as TGTGCCAGCAGCCTACGACAGGGGGCGGCCGGCAATGAGCAGTTCTTC. J is TRBJ2-1 and V is TRBV7-3; 10 bases agree with TRBD1. J lost 6 bases, V lost 5 bases, and 10 bases had no gene match. Germline V gene data show CDR1 as SGHTA and CDR2 as FQGTGA. CDR3 length: 16 amino acids.

The chain joins TRBV5-1 to TRBJ2-5, with TRBD2 identical over 7 bases. The germline gives CDR1 SGHRS, CDR2 YFSETQ. With 4 bases clipped from V and 3 bases from J, the junction kept 9 bases outside the gene matches. This CDR3 has 15 residues. The CDR3 DNA is TGCGCCAGCAGCGTCCTGGGACTACTTGAAGAGACCCAGTACTTC. Its protein product is CASSVLGLLEETQYF.

This clone was observed a handful of times. V is TRBV14 and J is TRBJ1-3; D gene uncertain. Trimming cost V 4 bases and J 4 bases, with 17 bases left between them. The germline CDR1 and CDR2 sequences are SGHDN and FVKESK. The CDR3 is 16 amino acids. The CDR3 coding sequence is TGTGCCAGCAGCCTTCTAGGAGGCGTTGACGGAAACACCATATATTTT. This sequence encodes CASSLLGGVDGNTIYF. Variable domain in full (rest from reference TRBV14 and TRBJ1-3): EAGVTQFPSHSVIEKGQTVTLRCDPISGHDNLYWYRRVMGKEIKFLLHFVKESKQDESGMPNNRFLAERTGGTYSTLKVQPAELEDSGVYFCASSLLGGVDGNTIYFGEGSWLTVV.

The V gene is TRBV7-2, the J gene TRBJ2-2; TRBD1 aligns across 7 bases. The CDR3 is 15 amino acids. The V gene end was trimmed by 5 bases and the J gene end by 3 bases; junction bases not matched to a gene: 6. The germline V gene encodes CDR1 SGHTA and CDR2 FQGNSA. CDR3 amino acids: CASSQTGSDTGELFF. The CDR3 DNA sequence: TGTGCCAGCAGCCAGACAGGGTCCGACACCGGGGAGCTGTTTTTT.

The chain couples TRBV7-2 to TRBJ2-5; 11 nucleotides match TRBD2. The CDR3 sequence is 15 residues long. Trimming cost V 5 bases and J 4 bases; bases outside gene matches: 6. Germline CDR1 and CDR2: SGHTA and FQGNSA. The CDR3 DNA reads TGTGCCAGCAGCATAACTAGCGGGAGCGGAGAGACCCAGTACTTC. Translation gives CASSITSGSGETQYF.

The chain is built from TRBV7-9 and TRBJ2-7; 9 positions match TRBD1. The CDR3 has 16 amino acids. CDR1 and CDR2 (germline): SEHNR, FQNEAQ (reference sequence). Losses at the gene ends were 1 base for V and 2 bases for J; bases not matched to a gene: 6. This CDR3 is CASSLVSGTGTYEQYF. The DNA for the CDR3 is TGTGCCAGCAGCTTAGTTTCTGGGACAGGGACCTACGAGCAGTACTTC.

This chain uses TRBV5-5 with TRBJ1-1; 10 bases are a match to TRBD1. Germline assignment: CDR1 SGHKS and CDR2 YYEKEE (reference sequence). The junction had 3 bases not matched to a gene; V was cut back by 4 bases and J by 0 bases. This CDR3 is 15 amino acids long. The CDR3 is CASSGTGDVNTEAFF. As DNA, the CDR3 is TGTGCCAGCAGCGGGACAGGGGACGTGAACACTGAAGCTTTCTTT.

The chain employs TRBV19 and TRBJ2-7, with 9 bases lining up with TRBD1. CDR1 is LNHDA and CDR2 is SQIVND in the germline V gene (reference sequence). CDR3 size: 13 residues. Trimming cost V 9 bases and J 3 bases; bases outside gene matches: 6. As DNA, the CDR3 is TGTGCCAGCGGGACAGGGTTACTCTACGAGCAGTACTTC. Protein sequence: CASGTGLLYEQYF.

The rearrangement joins TRBV18 to TRBJ1-4; D gene uncertain. V dropped 2 bases and J dropped 3 bases, with 13 bases sitting between them. The germline V gene has CDR1 KGHSH and CDR2 LQKENI. CDR3 size: 16 residues. This CDR3 is CASSPRNGAANEKLFF. In nucleotides, the CDR3 is TGTGCCAGCTCACCAAGGAACGGTGCGGCTAATGAAAAACTGTTTTTT.

This clone occurred a few times. V is TRBV11-3 and J is TRBJ2-2, with D uncertain. Germline assignment: CDR1 SGHNT and CDR2 YENEEA. The CDR3 has 13 residues. Trimming shortened V by 4 bases and J by 6 bases, and 9 bases separated the two germline ends. The CDR3 region has the DNA TGTGCCAGCAGCTCCCGAGAGCCCGGGGAGCTGTTTTTT. Protein sequence: CASSSREPGELFF.

The CDR3 DNA reads as TGTGCCAGCAGAGGGGGACAGGGGGCAGTTAATAGCAATCAGCCCCAGCATTTT. This encodes CASRGGQGAVNSNQPQHF. The chain carries TRBV27 and TRBJ1-5, with 12 positions matching TRBD1. CDR1 and CDR2 (germline): MNHEY, SMNVEV (reference sequence). The trim removed 6 bases at V and 0 bases at J, leaving 9 bases unmatched. The CDR3 sequence is 18 residues long.

The V and J genes are TRBV2 and TRBJ1-2, with TRBD1 matching over 7 bases. The CDR3 is 13 residues long. Germline assignment: CDR1 SNHLY and CDR2 FYNNEI. V shed 4 bases and J 2 bases; nucleotides not matched to a gene: 1. The CDR3 sequence is CASSADRNYGYTF. CDR3 nucleotide sequence: TGTGCCAGCAGTGCGGACAGGAACTATGGCTACACCTTC.

V and J are TRBV5-4 and TRBJ2-5; 8 nucleotides agree with TRBD1. The CDR3 is made up of 16 amino acids. Germline lookup yields CDR1 SGHNT and CDR2 YYREEE (reference sequence). Trimming removed 4 bases from V and 1 base from J; junction bases left unmatched: 9. DNA for the CDR3: TGTGCCAGCAGCCCTAAACCACAGGGGGTCCAAGAGACCCAGTACTTC. As protein: CASSPKPQGVQETQYF.

This rearrangement joins TRBV6-5 to TRBJ1-2; 11 bases agree with TRBD1. The CDR3 runs to 14 residues. Trimming cost V 6 bases and J 7 bases; bases outside gene matches: 7. CDR1 is MNHEY and CDR2 is SVGAGI in the germline V gene. CDR3 in amino acids: CASSADRGLGGYTF. CDR3 DNA sequence: TGTGCCAGCAGCGCGGACAGGGGGCTTGGTGGCTACACCTTC.

The rearrangement uses TRBV5-1 and TRBJ1-6, with 12 nucleotides matching TRBD1. CDR1 and CDR2 (germline): SGHRS, YFSETQ. The CDR3 extends over 14 amino acids. The V gene end was trimmed by 2 bases and the J gene end by 10 bases; junction bases not matched to a gene: 1. The CDR3 DNA reads TGCGCCAGCAGCTTCGGGACAGGGGGCTCACCCCTCCACTTT. As protein: CASSFGTGGSPLHF.

J is TRBJ2-3 and V is TRBV19, with 13 positions matching TRBD2. This CDR3 has 18 amino acids. Germline assignment: CDR1 LNHDA and CDR2 SQIVND (reference sequence). Trimming cost V 5 bases and J 2 bases; bases outside gene matches: 10. The CDR3 spells CASSPARTSGGSTDTQYF. As DNA, the CDR3 is TGTGCCAGTAGTCCCGCTCGGACTAGCGGGGGATCCACAGATACGCAGTATTTT.

This clone came up once. DNA of the CDR3: TGTGCCAGCAGCTTCCGAGGGGAAAAACTGTTTTTT. It encodes CASSFRGEKLFF. The V call is TRBV11-2, the J call TRBJ1-4, with D unresolved. CDR1 and CDR2 from the germline V gene are SGHAT and FQNNGV. V lost 3 bases, J lost 8 bases, and 7 bases lay in between. The CDR3 loop spans 12 amino acids.

The chain is built from TRBV6-5 and TRBJ1-2; TRBD1 is a possible D gene (5 bases). The germline V gene has CDR1 MNHEY and CDR2 SVGAGI. The CDR3 spans 15 residues. Trimming took 0 bases from V and 4 from J, leaving 12 bases between them. CDR3 sequence: CASSYSIGGGYGYTF. The CDR3 DNA reads TGTGCCAGCAGTTACTCGATTGGGGGAGGCTATGGCTACACCTTC.

This sequence joins TRBV2 and TRBJ2-5; TRBD2 matches 8 bases. The CDR3 runs 17 residues. The J segment lost 5 bases and the V segment lost 2 bases, leaving 13 bases of the junction unmatched. In germline, CDR1 is SNHLY, CDR2 FYNNEI. The CDR3 protein is CASSEPRGGGTGETQYF. The CDR3 nucleotides read TGTGCCAGCAGTGAACCTCGGGGCGGGGGGACCGGGGAGACCCAGTACTTC. Filled out from reference TRBV2 and TRBJ2-5, the complete variable domain reads EPEVTQTPSHQVTQMGQEVILRCVPISNHLYFYWYRQILGQKVEFLVSFYNNEISEKSEIFDDQFSVERPDGSNFTLKIRSTKLEDSAMYFCASSEPRGGGTGETQYFGPGTRLLVL.

The table lists this clone with a count of one. DNA of the CDR3: TGTGCCAGCAGTTACTTTCGGGACACTGAAGCTTTCTTT. It is translated as CASSYFRDTEAFF. V gene TRBV6-5 combines with J gene TRBJ1-1, with D unresolved. CDR1 is MNHEY, CDR2 SVGAGI, per germline. V lost 1 base and J lost 3, with 6 bases in between. The CDR3 spans 13 residues.